These 2 T cell receptor beta chains were sequenced from one sample in a study of PD-1 blockade in mismatch repair-deficient tumors. Measured with immunoSEQ multiplex PCR; TCRdb has only the in-frame clones, and not every one. In the table there are about 14,000 clones, around 80% of which are singletons. The specimen comprised PBMCs, sampled 14 weeks after starting pembrolizumab. The receptors were gathered from an adult with mismatch repair-deficient cancer.

The V and J genes are TRBV10-3 and TRBJ2-5; D is unresolved. V was clipped by 1 base and J by 2 bases, with 5 bases between them. The CDR3 has 13 residues. The germline V gene has CDR1 ENHRY and CDR2 SYGVKD. The CDR3 coding sequence is TGTGCCATCAGTGAGTTGGAGCAAGAGACCCAGTACTTC. This codes for CAISELEQETQYF.

This chain links TRBV7-9 with TRBJ1-5; perhaps TRBD1 as D (6 bases). The V end lost 1 base, the J end lost 5 bases, and 6 bases lay between the germline ends. The CDR3 consists of 13 residues. Germline CDR1 reads SEHNR; CDR2 reads FQNEAQ (reference sequence). The CDR3 coding sequence is TGTGCCAGCAGCTTAGAGGGGGATCAGCCCCAGCATTTT. Amino acids: CASSLEGDQPQHF.